The present TCR beta chain was sequenced within a study of cytomegalovirus exposure and HLA in healthy donors. At the level of the study: The 120 validation repertoires matched the 666 first-cohort repertoires in platform, a later analysis reported. Study-wide results and limits: Researchers counted 180 or so TCR beta chains as cytomegalovirus-associated.

The germline CDR1 and CDR2 sequences are MDHEN and SYDVKM. Deletions cut 5 bases from V and 3 bases from J, with 11 bases between. The CDR3 spans 15 residues. Separation from the roughly 700-subject first cohort characterized the approximately 120-subject validation cohort, to which the donors belonged. Concerning this clone itself: Its matching antigen is unknown.

Sequenced by immunoSEQ multiplex PCR; TCRdb stores in-frame clones only, minus some. In the table there are 200,000 or so clones, roughly 84% of which are singletons. The clonotype comes from a woman aged 18-29 years in good health and CMV-seropositive. The V and J genes are TRBV28 and TRBJ2-6; perhaps TRBD1 as D (6 bases). Source material: PBMCs. CDR3 DNA: TGTGCCAGCAGTCACCAGGGGTTTGGGGCCAACGTCCTGACTTTC. It is translated as CASSHQGFGANVLTF. Supplemented by reference TRBV28 and TRBJ2-6, the full variable domain reads DVKVTQSSRYLVKRTGEKVFLECVQDMDHENMFWYRQDPGLGLRLIYFSYDVKMKEKGDIPEGYSVSREKKERFSLILESASTNQTSMYLCASSHQGFGANVLTFGAGSRLTVL.